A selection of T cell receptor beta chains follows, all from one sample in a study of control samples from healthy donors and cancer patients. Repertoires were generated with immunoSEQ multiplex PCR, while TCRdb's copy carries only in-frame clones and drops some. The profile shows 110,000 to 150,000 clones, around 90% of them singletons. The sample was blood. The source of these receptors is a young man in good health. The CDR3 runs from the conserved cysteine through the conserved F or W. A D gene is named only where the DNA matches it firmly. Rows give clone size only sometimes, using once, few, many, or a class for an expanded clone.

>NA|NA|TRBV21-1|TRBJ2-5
CASSKENRVYRGQETQYF
TGTGCCAGCAGCAAAGAAAATCGGGTTTACAGGGGACAAGAGACCCAGTACTTC
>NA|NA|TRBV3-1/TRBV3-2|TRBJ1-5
CASSQDRGRPQHF
TGTGCCAGCAGCCAAGATCGGGGCCGGCCCCAGCATTTT
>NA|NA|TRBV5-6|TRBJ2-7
CASSFLSGSLSREQYF
TGTGCCAGCAGCTTCCTAAGCGGGTCCCTCTCCCGCGAGCAGTACTTC
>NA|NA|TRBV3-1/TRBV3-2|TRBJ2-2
CASSTKGGTGELFF
TGTGCCAGCAGCACTAAGGGTGGCACCGGGGAGCTGTTTTTT
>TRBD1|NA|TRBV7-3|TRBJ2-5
CASSSDRVQTQYF
TGTGCCAGCAGCTCCGACAGGGTGCAGACCCAGTACTTC
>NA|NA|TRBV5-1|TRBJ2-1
CASSLSGNYNEQFF
TGCGCCAGCAGCCTTAGCGGAAATTACAATGAGCAGTTCTTC
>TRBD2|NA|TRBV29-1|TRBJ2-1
CSVKGEVKEREGIYNEQFF
TGCAGCGTTAAAGGGGAAGTAAAAGAGCGGGAGGGTATCTACAATGAGCAGTTCTTC
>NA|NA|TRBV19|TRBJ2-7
CASSIEGHGGEQYF
TGTGCCAGTAGTATAGAGGGACACGGCGGCGAGCAGTACTTC
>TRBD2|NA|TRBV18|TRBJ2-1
CASSPPVLAVYNEQFF
TGTGCCAGCTCACCACCGGTCCTAGCGGTCTACAATGAGCAGTTCTTC
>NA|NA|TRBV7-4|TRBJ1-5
CAAIPVGGRRNQPQHF
TGTGCCGCTATTCCCGTGGGGGGGCGACGCAATCAGCCCCAGCATTTT
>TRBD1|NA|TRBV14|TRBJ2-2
CASSQGMTGVTNTGELFF
TGTGCCAGCAGCCAAGGAATGACAGGGGTTACCAACACCGGGGAGCTGTTTTTT
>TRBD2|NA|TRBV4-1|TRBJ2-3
CASSRKAGEETDTQYF
TGCGCCAGCAGCCGAAAAGCGGGAGAGGAGACAGATACGCAGTATTTT
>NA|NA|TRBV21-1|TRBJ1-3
CASSKGVNIAGNTIYF
TGTGCCAGCAGCAAAGGTGTCAATATAGCTGGAAACACCATATATTTT
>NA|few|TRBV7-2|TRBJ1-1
CASSWGANTEAFF
TGTGCCAGCAGCTGGGGAGCGAACACTGAAGCTTTCTTT
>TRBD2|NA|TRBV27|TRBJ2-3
CASSPPGLAGGYTQYF
TGTGCCAGCAGTCCACCGGGACTAGCGGGAGGATATACGCAGTATTTT
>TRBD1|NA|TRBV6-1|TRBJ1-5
CASSESRDSENQPQHF
TGTGCCAGCAGTGAAAGTCGGGACAGCGAAAATCAGCCCCAGCATTTT
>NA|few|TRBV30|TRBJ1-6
CAWSEGLYNSPLHF
TGTGCCTGGAGCGAAGGACTGTATAATTCACCCCTCCACTTT
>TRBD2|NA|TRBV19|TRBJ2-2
CASTARLGLAGGHNTGELFF
TGTGCCAGTACCGCGCGCCTCGGACTAGCGGGAGGTCATAACACCGGGGAGCTGTTTTTT
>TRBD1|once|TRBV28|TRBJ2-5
CASSLGDSQETQYF
TGTGCCAGCAGTTTAGGGGACAGCCAAGAGACCCAGTACTTC
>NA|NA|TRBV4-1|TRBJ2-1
CASSQVGVEKFF
TGCGCCAGCAGCCAAGTAGGCGTTGAGAAGTTCTTC
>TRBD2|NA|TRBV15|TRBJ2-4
CATSRSTSGGRVGAKNIQYF
TGTGCCACCAGCAGATCCACTAGCGGAGGAAGAGTAGGGGCCAAAAACATTCAGTACTTC
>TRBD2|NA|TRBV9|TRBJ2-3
CASSVVPGGDTQYF
TGTGCCAGCAGCGTAGTTCCGGGGGGAGATACGCAGTATTTT
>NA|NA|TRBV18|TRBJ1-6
CASSLDYNSPLHF
TGTGCCAGCTCACTCGACTATAATTCACCCCTCCACTTT
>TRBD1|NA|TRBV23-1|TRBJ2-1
CADREKEQFF
TGCGCAGACAGGGAGAAGGAGCAGTTCTTC
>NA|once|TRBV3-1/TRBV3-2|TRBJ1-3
CASSQDSGVGNTIYF
TGTGCCAGCAGCCAAGATTCAGGGGTTGGAAACACCATATATTTT
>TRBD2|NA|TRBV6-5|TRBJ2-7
CATSRTRILGEQYF
TGTGCCACCTCTCGGACTAGGATCTTGGGCGAGCAGTACTTC
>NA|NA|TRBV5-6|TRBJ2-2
CASSTLGQTANTGELFF
TGTGCCAGCAGCACCCTAGGGCAAACCGCGAACACCGGGGAGCTGTTTTTT
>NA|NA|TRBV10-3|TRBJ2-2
CAISGGGNTGELFF
TGTGCCATCAGTGGAGGCGGTAACACCGGGGAGCTGTTTTTT
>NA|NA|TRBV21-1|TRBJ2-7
CASSKERAATDYEQYF
TGTGCCAGCAGCAAAGAGCGGGCCGCCACCGACTACGAGCAGTACTTC
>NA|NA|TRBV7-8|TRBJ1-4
CASSYGGPTNEKLFF
TGTGCCAGCAGTTATGGAGGGCCAACTAATGAAAAACTGTTTTTT
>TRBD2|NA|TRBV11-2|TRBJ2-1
CASSSASGILVEQFF
TGTGCCAGCAGCTCAGCTAGCGGGATTTTGGTTGAGCAGTTCTTC
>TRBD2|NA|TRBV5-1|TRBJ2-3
CASGRRGDRADTQYF
TGCGCCAGCGGTAGACGGGGGGACCGAGCAGATACGCAGTATTTT
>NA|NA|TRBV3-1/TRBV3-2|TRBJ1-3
CASSQQTGNTIYF
TGTGCCAGCTCTCAGCAGACTGGAAACACCATATATTTT
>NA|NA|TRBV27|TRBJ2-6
CASSITLSRPGANVLTF
TGTGCCAGCAGTATTACGCTCTCCCGGCCTGGGGCCAACGTCCTGACTTTC
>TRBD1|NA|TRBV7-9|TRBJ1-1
CASSLVGTAVDAFF
TGTGCCAGCAGCTTAGTAGGGACAGCGGTAGACGCTTTCTTT
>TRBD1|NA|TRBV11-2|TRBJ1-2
CASSRTGSNYGYTF
TGTGCCAGCAGCCGGACAGGGTCTAACTATGGCTACACCTTC
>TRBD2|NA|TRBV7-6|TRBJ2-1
CASSRGGNEQFF
TGTGCCAGCAGCCGGGGGGGAAATGAGCAGTTCTTC
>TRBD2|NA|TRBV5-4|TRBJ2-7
CASSGTSGRFHEQYF
TGTGCCAGCAGCGGGACTAGCGGGAGGTTCCACGAGCAGTACTTC
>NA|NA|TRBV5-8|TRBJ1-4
CASGKGREGEKLFF
TGTGCCAGCGGCAAGGGCAGAGAAGGTGAAAAACTGTTTTTT
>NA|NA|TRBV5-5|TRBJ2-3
CASRLIVMGDTQYF
TGTGCCAGCAGATTAATCGTGATGGGAGATACGCAGTATTTT
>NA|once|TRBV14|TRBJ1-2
CASSQTGQGRYGYTF
TGTGCCAGCAGCCAAACGGGGCAGGGGCGCTATGGCTACACCTTC
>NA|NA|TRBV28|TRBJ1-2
CASSLVAGFAYGYTF
TGTGCCAGCAGTTTAGTGGCAGGGTTTGCCTATGGCTACACCTTC
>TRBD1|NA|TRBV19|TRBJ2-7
CASSSGQGSPYEQYF
TGTGCCAGTAGTTCGGGACAGGGGAGCCCCTACGAGCAGTACTTC
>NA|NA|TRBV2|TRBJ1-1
CASSDRLRWGNTEAFF
TGTGCCAGCAGTGATCGTCTAAGGTGGGGGAACACTGAAGCTTTCTTT
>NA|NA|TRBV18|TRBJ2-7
CASSPFPGTNEQYF
TGTGCCAGCTCACCTTTCCCAGGGACGAACGAGCAGTACTTC
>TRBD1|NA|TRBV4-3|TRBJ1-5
CASSPGQGLQPQHF
TGCGCCAGCAGCCCCGGACAGGGCCTTCAGCCCCAGCATTTT
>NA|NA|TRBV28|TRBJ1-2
CASSRRQGWYGYTF
TGTGCCAGCAGCCGCCGGCAGGGGTGGTATGGCTACACCTTC
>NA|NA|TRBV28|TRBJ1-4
CASSATPGQINEKLFF
TGTGCCAGCAGTGCAACTCCGGGACAAATTAATGAAAAACTGTTTTTT
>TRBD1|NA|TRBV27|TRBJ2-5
CASSSGTGGLETQYF
TGTGCCAGCAGTTCCGGGACAGGGGGTTTAGAGACCCAGTACTTC
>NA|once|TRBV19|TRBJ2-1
CASSLGTTGIANEQFF
TGTGCCAGTAGTCTGGGGACAACCGGGATCGCAAATGAGCAGTTCTTC
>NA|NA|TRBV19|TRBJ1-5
CASSIQRHPGIGNQPQHF
TGTGCCAGTAGTATACAACGACATCCCGGAATCGGGAATCAGCCCCAGCATTTT
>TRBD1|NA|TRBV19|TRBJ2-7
CASPKDRVSSYEQYF
TGTGCCAGCCCAAAAGACAGGGTGAGCTCCTACGAGCAGTACTTC
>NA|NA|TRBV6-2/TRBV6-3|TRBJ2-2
CASSYRLGNTGELFF
TGTGCCAGCAGTTACAGGCTTGGAAACACCGGGGAGCTGTTTTTT
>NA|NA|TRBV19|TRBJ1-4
CASMGPSNEKLFF
TGTGCCAGTATGGGACCGTCTAATGAAAAACTGTTTTTT
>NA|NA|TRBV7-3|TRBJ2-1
CASSLNSGVDYNEQFF
TGTGCCAGCAGCTTAAATTCAGGGGTCGACTACAATGAGCAGTTCTTC
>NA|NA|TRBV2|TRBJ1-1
CASSAWTADEAFF
TGTGCCAGCAGTGCGTGGACAGCAGATGAAGCTTTCTTT
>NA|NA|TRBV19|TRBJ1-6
CASRGGVSPLHF
TGTGCCAGTAGGGGGGGGGTGTCACCCCTCCACTTT
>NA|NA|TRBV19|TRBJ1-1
CASSFNKNTEAFF
TGTGCCAGTAGTTTCAACAAGAACACTGAAGCTTTCTTT
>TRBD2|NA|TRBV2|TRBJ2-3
CASRGGLAGVIDTQYF
TGTGCCAGCAGGGGGGGACTAGCGGGAGTTATAGATACGCAGTATTTT